This entry lists 30 T cell receptor beta chains sequenced from one sample in a study of cytomegalovirus exposure and HLA in healthy donors. 13 Jbeta primers and 60 Vbeta primers were used for the PCR. Sequencing was performed with immunoSEQ multiplex PCR; in TCRdb, only in-frame clones are kept and a portion is missing. This sample has some 120,000 clones; about 74% occur once, and the top ten carry less than 7%. The sample consisted of PBMCs. The receptors originated from a woman aged 45-65 years in good health and CMV-seropositive.

This chain connects TRBV5-1 to TRBJ2-5; D gene unclear. The length of the CDR3 is 16 residues. In germline, CDR1 is SGHRS, CDR2 YFSETQ. Trimming left V 3 bases short and J 5 bases short, with 20 bases between. The CDR3 DNA reads as TGCGCCAGCAGCTCCGGCGCGGTTGCATCCCAGGAGACCCAGTACTTC. It codes for CASSSGAVASQETQYF.

This clone was picked up a small number of times. The genes are TRBV27 and TRBJ2-1; 11 bases line up with TRBD2. This CDR3 spans 15 amino acids. With 5 bases clipped from V and 5 bases from J, the junction kept 5 bases outside the gene matches. Germline V gene sequence: CDR1 MNHEY, CDR2 SMNVEV (reference sequence). CDR3 sequence reads: CASSTGLAGHNEQFF. The CDR3, as DNA: TGTGCCAGCAGTACCGGACTAGCGGGTCACAATGAGCAGTTCTTC.

CDR3: CASSGYRDRNEKLFF. In DNA, the CDR3 is TGTGCCAGCAGCGGGTACAGGGATCGAAATGAAAAACTGTTTTTT. The V and J genes are TRBV7-9 and TRBJ1-4; TRBD1 might be the D (6 bases). Germline V gives CDR1 SEHNR, CDR2 FQNEAQ (reference sequence). The CDR3 length is 15 residues. The germline V and J ends were trimmed by 5 bases and 5 bases, with 15 bases remaining between them.

This chain joins TRBV29-1 and TRBJ1-4; 10 nucleotides match TRBD1. CDR1 SQVTM and CDR2 ANQGSEA come from the germline V gene. The length of the CDR3 is 14 residues. The trim removed 4 bases at V and 8 bases at J, leaving 7 bases unmatched. CDR3 sequence (DNA): TGCAGCGTTGTGGGGACAGGGGAAAGCGAAAAACTGTTTTTT. Its protein product is CSVVGTGESEKLFF.

The chain couples TRBV19 to TRBJ2-5; tentatively, D is TRBD1 (6 bases). CDR3 length: 16 residues. V was trimmed by 5 bases and J by 5 bases, leaving 21 bases between them. CDR1 is LNHDA, CDR2 SQIVND, per germline (reference sequence). CDR3 loop: CASSVALLAGAETQYF. The CDR3 bases are TGTGCCAGTAGTGTCGCTCTGCTAGCAGGGGCCGAGACCCAGTACTTC.

The rearrangement links TRBV12-5 to TRBJ1-5; TRBD1 is a possible D gene (6 bases). Germline assignment: CDR1 LGHNT and CDR2 FRNRAP. Trimming left V 9 bases short and J 6 bases short, with 18 bases between. The CDR3 is 14 amino acids. DNA for the CDR3: TGTGCTAGCGGGGGGCCACCCGCGGGTCAGCCCCAGCATTTT. Translating it yields CASGGPPAGQPQHF.

This chain joins TRBV5-6 and TRBJ2-7, with TRBD2 matching over 7 bases. CDR3 length: 16 residues. J was trimmed by 3 bases and V by 0 bases; bases with no gene match: 9. Germline V gives CDR1 SGHDT, CDR2 YYEEEE. The DNA of the CDR3 is TGTGCCAGCAGCTTGGCCGGACGCATAGCGGGCTACGAGCAGTACTTC. This translates into CASSLAGRIAGYEQYF.

This clone turned up a few times. CDR3 DNA: TGTGCCAGCAGCGCGGGGACAAGGGTTTGGGCTGGAAACACCATATATTTT. It encodes CASSAGTRVWAGNTIYF. The genes are TRBV9 and TRBJ1-3, with D possibly matching TRBD1 (6 bases). The CDR3 consists of 17 residues. The ends were cut back, 3 bases at V and 2 bases at J, with 18 bases in the middle. Germline lookup yields CDR1 SGDLS and CDR2 YYNGEE.

V is TRBV11-3 and J is TRBJ2-5; the D gene is possibly TRBD2 (5 bases). The CDR3 totals 13 residues. V was clipped by 1 base and J by 4 bases, with 7 bases between them. Germline V gene lookup returns CDR1 SGHNT and CDR2 YENEEA. The DNA for the CDR3 is TGTGCCAGCAGCTTAGGTGAGGGAGAGACCCAGTACTTC. The encoded protein is CASSLGEGETQYF.

V gene TRBV5-6 combines with J gene TRBJ1-2; TRBD1 might be the D (6 bases). Germline CDR1 is SGHDT and CDR2 is YYEEEE. There are 14 residues in the CDR3. The ends were cut back, 1 base at V and 2 bases at J, with 9 bases in the middle. The CDR3 here is CASSLMGTNYGYTF. CDR3 in DNA: TGTGCCAGCAGCTTGATGGGGACAAACTATGGCTACACCTTC.

The genes are TRBV7-9 and TRBJ1-6; weak D call: TRBD1 (6 bases). Germline V gene sequence: CDR1 SEHNR, CDR2 FQNEAQ (reference sequence). The CDR3 consists of 18 residues. The ends were cut back, 0 bases at V and 0 bases at J, with 12 bases in the middle. CDR3 sequence: CASSLAGQILSYNSPLHF. CDR3 in DNA: TGTGCCAGCAGCTTAGCCGGACAGATACTCTCCTATAATTCACCCCTCCACTTT.

In this sample, this clone turned up once. The V and J genes are TRBV10-2 and TRBJ2-5; D might be TRBD2 (6 bases). The J call is in doubt because the DNA end fits TRBJ2-7 better. The CDR3 spans 12 residues. Germline V CDR1 and CDR2: WSHSY, SAAADI. The CDR3 bases are TGCGCCAGCAGTGGCGGGGTCCACGAGCAGTACTTC. Its translation: CASSGGVHEQYF.

V and J are TRBV7-2 and TRBJ1-2; possible D gene TRBD1, 6 bases. V was trimmed by 5 bases and J by 7 bases, leaving 11 bases between them. Per germline, CDR1 SGHTA and CDR2 FQGNSA. This CDR3 is built from 12 residues. The chain's CDR3 is CASSPGTLGYTF. The CDR3 DNA follows: TGTGCCAGCAGCCCCGGGACACTTGGCTACACCTTC.

This clone was detected only a few times. The chain employs TRBV9 and TRBJ2-5; tentatively, D is TRBD2 (5 bases). Germline CDR1 reads SGDLS; CDR2 reads YYNGEE. The CDR3 contains 16 residues. V was pared by 0 bases and J by 5 bases, with 17 bases between. The CDR3 DNA reads TGTGCCAGCAGCGTAGGGGCAAGCGGCAGGTCTGAGACCCAGTACTTC. Protein product: CASSVGASGRSETQYF.

J is TRBJ2-1 and V is TRBV5-4; 8 bases are shared with TRBD1. In germline, CDR1 is SGHNT, CDR2 YYREEE (reference sequence). J was trimmed by 4 bases and V by 4 bases; bases with no gene match: 7. CDR3 length: 15 residues. Here the CDR3 reads CASSLDRGLYNEQFF. The CDR3 DNA reads TGTGCCAGCAGCCTCGACAGGGGACTTTACAATGAGCAGTTCTTC.

About this clone itself: The same CDR3 arises from other DNA sequences in this sample as well. The DNA of the CDR3 is TGTGCCAGCTCCGAAAGGGGCGAGGCTTTCTTT. This codes for CASSERGEAFF. V usage is TRBV6-1 and J usage is TRBJ1-1, with D perhaps matching TRBD1 (5 bases). Germline V gene sequence: CDR1 MNHNS, CDR2 SASEGT. The CDR3 runs to 11 residues. Trimming took off 8 bases at V and 11 bases at J, with 15 bases between the two ends.

This clone turned up a few times. The chain recombines TRBV21-1 with TRBJ1-1; the DNA was not used to check the table's D call, TRBD1. TRBV21-1 is shown as a pseudogene. The CDR3 loop spans 14 amino acids. The CDR3 sequence: CASSKGGGKTEAFF. The CDR3 DNA reads TGTGCCAGCAGCAAAGGAGGGGGCAAGACTGAAGCTTTCTTT.

The chain uses TRBV5-1 and TRBJ2-3; D gene unclear. The germline CDR1 and CDR2 sequences are SGHRS and YFSETQ. The length of the CDR3 is 14 residues. The V gene lost 2 bases and the J gene lost 2 bases, with 9 bases spanning the gap. CDR3 sequence (DNA): TGCGCCAGCAGCTTTGAGGCAGTCACAGATACGCAGTATTTT. It codes for CASSFEAVTDTQYF.

Comments on this clone: Additional DNA sequences in this sample encode the identical CDR3. V usage is TRBV27 and J usage is TRBJ1-6; D is unclear. CDR1 is MNHEY, CDR2 SMNVEV, per germline (reference sequence). The CDR3 runs to 14 residues. V dropped 5 bases and J dropped 6 bases, with 11 bases sitting between them. In DNA, the CDR3 is TGTGCCAGCAGTCCGAGCGTGATTAATTCACCCCTCCACTTT. Translated, it gives CASSPSVINSPLHF.

The chain has TRBV5-6 and TRBJ1-2; D gene uncertain. Germline V gives CDR1 SGHDT, CDR2 YYEEEE. This CDR3 is built from 16 residues. V lost 1 base and J 0 bases, leaving 13 bases between the germline ends. CDR3 nucleotide sequence: TGTGCCAGCAGCTTGACGGGAGGAGTAGCTAACTATGGCTACACCTTC. This codes for CASSLTGGVANYGYTF.

This clone was found once. The chain uses TRBV7-2 and TRBJ1-1, with a tentative D call TRBD1 (5 bases). Per germline, CDR1 SGHTA and CDR2 FQGNSA. The V end was cut by 4 bases, the J end by 5 bases, with 11 bases between. CDR3 length: 13 amino acids. CDR3 residues: CASSSGAQTEAFF. CDR3 in DNA: TGTGCCAGCAGCTCTGGGGCGCAAACTGAAGCTTTCTTT.

The rearrangement uses TRBV10-1 and TRBJ2-7; 9 nucleotides line up with TRBD1. The germline CDR1 and CDR2 sequences are WNHNN and SYGVQD (reference sequence). The J segment lost 4 bases and the V segment lost 2 bases, leaving 3 bases of the junction unmatched. There are 14 residues in the CDR3. CDR3 in amino acids: CASSEGQGQYEQYF. As DNA, the CDR3 is TGCGCCAGCAGTGAGGGACAGGGGCAATACGAGCAGTACTTC.

This clone was detected only a few times. Distinct nucleotide sequences in the sample also encode this CDR3. This chain joins TRBV5-1 and TRBJ2-2; D may be TRBD1 (7 bases). The CDR3 consists of 18 residues. V lost 4 bases and J 6 bases, leaving 25 bases between the germline ends. Germline CDR1 SGHRS, CDR2 YFSETQ. The CDR3: CASSLRLLSGGTAGELFF. CDR3 bases: TGCGCCAGCAGCCTGCGCCTACTGTCAGGGGGGACCGCCGGGGAGCTGTTTTTT. Supplemented by reference TRBV5-1 and TRBJ2-2, the full variable domain reads KAGVTQTPRYLIKTRGQQVTLSCSPISGHRSVSWYQQTPGQGLQFLFEYFSETQRNKGNFPGRFSGRQFSNSRSEMNVSTLELGDSALYLCASSLRLLSGGTAGELFFGEGSRLTVL.

This rearrangement joins TRBV12-2 to TRBJ1-5. TRBV12-2 is recorded as a pseudogene. The CDR3 spans 11 residues. The CDR3 coding sequence is TGTGCAAGTTACGGTAATCAGCCCCAGCATTTT. Its protein is CASYGNQPQHF.

This clone was picked up a small number of times. The chain has TRBV21-1 and TRBJ1-5; the D call TRBD1 from the table was never checked on the DNA. TRBV21-1 is a known pseudogene. The CDR3 is made up of 15 amino acids. CDR3 nucleotide sequence: TGTGCCAGCAGCAAATCAGGGGTTAGGAGACAGCCCCAGCATTTT. Translation: CASSKSGVRRQPQHF.

The count of this clone is one. The chain recombines TRBV6-5 with TRBJ1-2; tentatively, D is TRBD1 (5 bases). Germline V gives CDR1 MNHEY, CDR2 SVGAGI. V lost 7 bases and J lost 10, with 19 bases in between. The CDR3 totals 13 residues. The CDR3: CASTQGGTRVYTF. DNA of the CDR3: TGTGCCAGCACCCAAGGAGGGACCCGCGTCTACACCTTC.

The count of this clone is one. CDR3 residues: CASSAGAGVADEQFF. The CDR3, as DNA: TGTGCCAGCAGCGCCGGAGCGGGGGTTGCGGATGAGCAGTTCTTC. The V gene is TRBV7-6, the J gene TRBJ2-1; 8 bases agree with TRBD2. The CDR3 extends over 15 amino acids. Germline V gives CDR1 SGHVS, CDR2 FNYEAQ. The J segment lost 8 bases and the V segment lost 5 bases, leaving 11 bases of the junction unmatched. The full variable domain, in which reference TRBV7-6 and TRBJ2-1 provide the parts outside the CDR3, is GAGVSQSPRYKVTKRGQDVALRCDPISGHVSLYWYRQALGQGPEFLTYFNYEAQQDKSGLPNDRFSAERPEGSISTLTIQRTEQRDSAMYRCASSAGAGVADEQFFGPGTRLTVL.

This chain uses TRBV6-1 with TRBJ2-5, with D possibly matching TRBD1 (5 bases). The CDR3 length is 13 residues. V was cut by 2 bases and J by 4 bases, with 8 bases left in between. CDR1 and CDR2 (germline): MNHNS, SASEGT. DNA of the CDR3: TGTGCCAGCAGTGAACAGGGTGGAGAGACCCAGTACTTC. As protein: CASSEQGGETQYF.

The rearrangement links TRBV2 to TRBJ1-2; TRBD1 is a possible D gene (5 bases). V was clipped by 1 base and J by 8 bases, with 14 bases between them. This CDR3 has 14 residues. The germline V gene has CDR1 SNHLY and CDR2 FYNNEI. The CDR3 DNA reads as TGTGCCAGCAGTGAAGGCCGGGGGAGAGGAGGCTACACCTTC. The encoded protein is CASSEGRGRGGYTF.

V is TRBV15 and J is TRBJ1-2; TRBD1 matches at 7 bases. CDR1 is LNHNV and CDR2 is YYDKDF in the germline V gene (reference sequence). The CDR3 loop spans 16 amino acids. J gave up 6 bases and V 5 bases, and 15 bases lay outside the gene matches. CDR3 sequence (DNA): TGTGCCACCAGCGGGGGCATTACAGGGGTTCGACATGGCTACACCTTC. Protein sequence: CATSGGITGVRHGYTF. Variable domain in full (rest from reference TRBV15 and TRBJ1-2): DAMVIQNPRYQVTQFGKPVTLSCSQTLNHNVMYWYQQKSSQAPKLLFHYYDKDFNNEADTPDNFQSRRPNTSFCFLDIRSPGLGDTAMYLCATSGGITGVRHGYTFGSGTRLTVV.